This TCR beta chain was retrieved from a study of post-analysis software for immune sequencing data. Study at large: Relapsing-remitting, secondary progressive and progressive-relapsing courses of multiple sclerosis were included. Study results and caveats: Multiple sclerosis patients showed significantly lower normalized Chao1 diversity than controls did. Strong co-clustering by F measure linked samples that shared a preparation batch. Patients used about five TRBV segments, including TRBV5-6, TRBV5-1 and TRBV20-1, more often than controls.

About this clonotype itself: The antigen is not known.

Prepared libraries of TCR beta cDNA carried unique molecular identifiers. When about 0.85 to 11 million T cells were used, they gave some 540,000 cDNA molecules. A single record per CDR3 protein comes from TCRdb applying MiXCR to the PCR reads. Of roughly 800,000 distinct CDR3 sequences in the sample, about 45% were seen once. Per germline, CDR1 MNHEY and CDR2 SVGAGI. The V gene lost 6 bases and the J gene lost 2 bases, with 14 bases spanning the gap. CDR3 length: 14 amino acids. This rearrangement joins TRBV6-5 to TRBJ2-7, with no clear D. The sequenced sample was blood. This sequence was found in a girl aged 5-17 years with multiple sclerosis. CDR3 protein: CASRTQGVAYEQYF. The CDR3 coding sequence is TGTGCCAGCAGGACACAAGGTGTGGCCTACGAGCAGTACTTC.